The present entry profiles one TCR beta chain with its context. Its antigen is not yet known. No much larger clone is present one base from it, and per-base qualities are unavailable. This entry belongs to a study of T cell responses to AZD1222 COVID-19 vaccine (dated by TCRdb to the early 2020s). Turning to the overall study: AZD1222 recipients with second doses at about 4 weeks or about 12 weeks were pooled, because spike-specific TCR depth and breadth did not differ between schedules. A total of more than 230 trial participants underwent TCR sequencing, of whom 200 to 220 received two doses of AZD1222 and some 25 received two doses of the MenACWY control vaccine. Trial participants were enrolled by age into subgroups of 18-55, 56-69 and 70-plus years, and around 150, 28 and 57 TCR-sequenced participants, respectively, were included in these subgroups.

Relative to germline, V is 6 bases shorter and J is 3 bases shorter, with 12 bases between their ends. Its CDR3 holds 13 amino acids, cysteine through phenylalanine. The CDR3 DNA has 39 bases and is translated from base 1. The germline V gene (reference sequence) specifies LNHDA as CDR1 and SQIVND as CDR2. In the paper's terms, the time point label means: baseline before first vaccination. Samples from vaccinated people were obtained from the UK trials COV001 and COV002, which included a single-blind randomized controlled phase 2/3 trial of AZD1222 (ChAdOx1 nCoV-19) in healthy adults. For TCRbeta chain sequencing, PBMC samples from trial participants were taken at day 0 and at day 28 after the second dose. The CDR3 regions of human TCRbeta chains were analyzed by immunosequencing. For the original study's pipeline: TCRs in the repertoires were matched against a reference library of SARS-CoV-2-specific TCRs that had been generated with the MIRA antigen-specificity platform. Breadth was defined as the fraction of unique TCRs that were SARS-CoV-2-associated, and depth was defined as the fraction of total T cells that were SARS-CoV-2-associated. Each spike-specific TCR was assigned to its reactive spike region and to a CD4 or CD8 class using the MIRA data. Log10-transformed breadth and depth values were compared by one-way ANOVA with Sidak's multiple comparisons tests. In its TCRdb copy, this immuneACCESS table keeps in-frame sequences only and misses some clones. Where compared with another copy, unresolved V genes explain less than half of these, and the others have no known cause. D and trimming were read from the DNA, whereas the V and J calls and clone size are those reported in that table. This sample comprises 90,000 to 120,000 clones, around 94% of them detected only once. Approximately 2.2% of the sample goes to the ten largest clones.

General findings and caveats noted by the study authors: Reportedly, almost half of the unique spike-specific TCRs recognized epitopes lying outside the regions that are mutated in the B.1.351 and B.1.1.7 variants. In the small 56-69-year group, the increase in depth fell short of significance, most likely because of low power. The whole spike protein was spanned by vaccine-associated CD4 TCRs, and dominant responses were seen in regions 160-218 and 743-854. A significant rise in spike-specific TCR breadth and depth was observed after two AZD1222 doses relative to day 0 and relative to MenACWY recipients. Conclusions about previously exposed vaccinees were limited because only six AZD1222 recipients were SARS-CoV-2 seropositive at baseline. Participants were mostly white British, with more females than males. The authors suggested clonal diversity may have been underestimated. Because no day 14 peak-response samples were available, repertoires were characterized only after the peak T cell response.

This specimen consisted of peripheral blood, obtained on day 0 of AZD1222 vaccination. The sequence joins TRBV19 to TRBJ2-7; possibly the D gene is TRBD2, per 6 matching bases. This receptor was obtained from an adult in good health. The sequenced DNA is TGTGCCAGTAGCCGGGGACTCGTCTACGAGCAGTACTTC. Translated, it gives CASSRGLVYEQYF. When the CDR3 is completed using the reference TRBV19 and TRBJ2-7 genes on either side, the full variable domain is DGGITQSPKYLFRKEGQNVTLSCEQNLNHDAMYWYRQDPGQGLRLIYYSQIVNDFQKGDIAEGYSVSREKKESFPLTVTSAQKNPTAFYLCASSRGLVYEQYFGPGTRLTVT.